This entry features one T cell receptor beta chain sequence. Antigen: not known. This CDR3 comprises 15 residues. V gave up 0 bases and J gave up 7 bases, with 13 bases separating them. Germline-derived CDR1 and CDR2 are LGHDT and YNNKEL (reference sequence). PCR was performed a second time for about 7 to 12 cycles using a sample-barcoded 5' primer and a J-beta primer mix. Every molecule of cDNA carried a tag from a template-switch adaptor with 12 random nucleotides. No fewer than 3 million CDR3-containing paired-end reads came from each sample. TCRdb ran MiXCR on the 5' RACE reads and lists one entry per CDR3 protein. Among some 1.5 million distinct CDR3 sequences listed, roughly 28% were seen once. Each sample provided at least 6 micrograms of extracted total RNA. The sample belongs to a study of blood T cells in healthy people across ages. Broader study findings: For the donors, CMV status was unknown and possibly confounded expanded clonotype changes.

The chain links TRBV3-1 to TRBJ2-1, with D maybe TRBD2 (6 bases). Material for sequencing was blood. This clonotype originated in a woman under 40 in good health. CDR3 sequence: CASSQDLADTNEQFF. The CDR3 DNA is TGTGCCAGCAGCCAAGATTTAGCGGATACTAATGAGCAGTTCTTC.